What follows is one TCR beta chain and its context. Antigen specificity is unknown. A read error may produce the germline difference seen at one junction end. This sample was taken from a study of post-analysis software for immune sequencing data. Unique molecular identifiers featured in each of the TCR beta cDNA libraries. TCRdb used MiXCR to reprocess the PCR reads, holding one entry per CDR3 protein. The top ten clones hold approximately 10% of a sample with roughly 670,000 distinct CDR3 sequences, 59% of them seen once. General study findings and limits: Controls showed lower frequencies than patients for a handful of TRBV segments, and TRBV5-6, TRBV5-1 and TRBV20-1 were among these.

The CDR3 spans 15 residues. The V gene's germline CDR1 is SGHTA and CDR2 FQGTGA. This sequence originates from a girl between 2 and 10 years old with multiple sclerosis. The chain recombines TRBV7-3 with TRBJ2-1; D perhaps matches TRBD2 (6 bases). Sequencing was done on a sample of blood. The CDR3 protein is CASSITGDSYNEQVF. CDR3 nucleotides: TGTGCCAGCAGCATTACGGGGGACTCCTACAATGAGCAGGTCTTC.